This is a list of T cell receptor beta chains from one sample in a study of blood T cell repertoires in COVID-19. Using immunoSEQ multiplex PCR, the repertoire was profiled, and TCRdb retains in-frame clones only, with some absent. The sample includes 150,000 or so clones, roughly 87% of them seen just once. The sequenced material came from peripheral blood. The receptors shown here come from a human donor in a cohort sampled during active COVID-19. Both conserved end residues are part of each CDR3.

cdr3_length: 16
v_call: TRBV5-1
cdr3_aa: CASSLTATDRGPPPTF

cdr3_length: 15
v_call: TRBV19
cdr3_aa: CASSISLGQLPGYTF

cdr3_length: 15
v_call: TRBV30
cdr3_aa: CAWSRGANLQETQYF

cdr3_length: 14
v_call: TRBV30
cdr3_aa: CAWSRGHFSYEQYF

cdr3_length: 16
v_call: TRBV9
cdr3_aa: CASSPNTGTPTGELFF

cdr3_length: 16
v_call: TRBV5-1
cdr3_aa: CASSLTGGSVKETQYF

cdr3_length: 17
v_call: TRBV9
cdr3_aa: CASSATGAGGEIYEQYF

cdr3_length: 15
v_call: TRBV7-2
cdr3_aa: CASSLDGGRNQPQHF

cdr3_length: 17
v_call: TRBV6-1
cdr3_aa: CASSDGTAWEVADTQYF

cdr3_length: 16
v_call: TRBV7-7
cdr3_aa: CASSLRVAATNEKLFF

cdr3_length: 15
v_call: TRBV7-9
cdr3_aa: CASSLGQAPADTQYF

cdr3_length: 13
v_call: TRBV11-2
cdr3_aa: CASSLDRDYEQYF

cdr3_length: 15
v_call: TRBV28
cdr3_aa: CASSFFQGVNYGYTF

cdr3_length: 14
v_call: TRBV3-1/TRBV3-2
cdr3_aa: CASSQETWDSKAFF

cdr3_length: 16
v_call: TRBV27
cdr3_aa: CASSSLGDRVSPEAFF

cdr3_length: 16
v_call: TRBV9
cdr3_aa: CASTNPQSRQENEQFF

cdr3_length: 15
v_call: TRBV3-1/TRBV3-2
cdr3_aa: CASSQGTGEGEKLFF

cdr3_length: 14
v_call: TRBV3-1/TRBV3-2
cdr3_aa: CASNSLDRADGYTF

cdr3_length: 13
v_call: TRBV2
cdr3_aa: CASSETGLVEAFF